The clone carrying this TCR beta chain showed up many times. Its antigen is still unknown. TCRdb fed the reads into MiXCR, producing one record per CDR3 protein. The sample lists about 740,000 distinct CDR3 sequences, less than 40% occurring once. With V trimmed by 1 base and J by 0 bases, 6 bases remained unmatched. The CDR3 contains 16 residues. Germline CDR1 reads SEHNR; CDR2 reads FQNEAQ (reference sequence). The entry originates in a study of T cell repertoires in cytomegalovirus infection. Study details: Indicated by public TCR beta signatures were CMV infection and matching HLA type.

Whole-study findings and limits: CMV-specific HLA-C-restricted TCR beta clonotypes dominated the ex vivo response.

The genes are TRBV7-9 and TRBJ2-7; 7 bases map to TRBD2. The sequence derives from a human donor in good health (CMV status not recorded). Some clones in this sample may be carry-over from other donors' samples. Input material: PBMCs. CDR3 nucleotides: TGTGCCAGCAGCTTAGAAAGCGGCGGGAGCTCCTACGAGCAGTACTTC. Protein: CASSLESGGSSYEQYF.